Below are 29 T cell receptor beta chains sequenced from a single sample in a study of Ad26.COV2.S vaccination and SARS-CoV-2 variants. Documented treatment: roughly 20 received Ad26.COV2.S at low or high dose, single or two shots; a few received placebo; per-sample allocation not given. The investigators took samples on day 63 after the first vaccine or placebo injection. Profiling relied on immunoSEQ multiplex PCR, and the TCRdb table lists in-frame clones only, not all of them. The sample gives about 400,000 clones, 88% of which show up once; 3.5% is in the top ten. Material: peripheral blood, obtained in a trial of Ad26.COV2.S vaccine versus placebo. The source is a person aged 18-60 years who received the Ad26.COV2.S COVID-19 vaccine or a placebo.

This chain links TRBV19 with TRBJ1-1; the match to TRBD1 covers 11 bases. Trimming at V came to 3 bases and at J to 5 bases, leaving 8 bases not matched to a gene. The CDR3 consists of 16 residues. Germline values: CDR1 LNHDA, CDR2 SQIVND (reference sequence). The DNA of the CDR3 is TGTGCCAGTAGTATGTTGGACAGGGGGCCGAGAACTGAAGCTTTCTTT. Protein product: CASSMLDRGPRTEAFF.

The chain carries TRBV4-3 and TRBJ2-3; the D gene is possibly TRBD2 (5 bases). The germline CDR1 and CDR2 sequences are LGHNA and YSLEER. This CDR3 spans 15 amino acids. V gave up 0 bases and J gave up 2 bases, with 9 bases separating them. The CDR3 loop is CASSQDIGNTDTQYF. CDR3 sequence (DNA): TGCGCCAGCAGCCAAGATATCGGGAACACAGATACGCAGTATTTT.

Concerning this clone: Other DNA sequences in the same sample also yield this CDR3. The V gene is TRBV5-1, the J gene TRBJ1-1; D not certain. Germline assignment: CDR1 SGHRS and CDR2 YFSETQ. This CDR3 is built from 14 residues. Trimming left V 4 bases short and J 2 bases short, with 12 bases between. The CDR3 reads CASSLGRGNTEAFF. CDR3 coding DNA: TGCGCCAGCAGCCTGGGCCGGGGTAACACTGAAGCTTTCTTT.

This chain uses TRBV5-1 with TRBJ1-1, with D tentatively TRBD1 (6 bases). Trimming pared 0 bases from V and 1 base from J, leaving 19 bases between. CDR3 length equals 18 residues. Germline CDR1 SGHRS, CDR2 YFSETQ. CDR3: CASSLVFGPGERNTEAFF. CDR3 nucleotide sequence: TGCGCCAGCAGCTTGGTCTTTGGCCCAGGGGAGAGGAACACTGAAGCTTTCTTT.

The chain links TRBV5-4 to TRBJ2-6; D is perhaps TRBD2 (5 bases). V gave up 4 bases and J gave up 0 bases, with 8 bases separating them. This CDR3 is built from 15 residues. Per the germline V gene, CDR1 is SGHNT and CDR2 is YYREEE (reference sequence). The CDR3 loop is CASSQSGSGANVLTF. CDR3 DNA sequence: TGTGCCAGCAGCCAAAGCGGCTCTGGGGCCAACGTCCTGACTTTC.

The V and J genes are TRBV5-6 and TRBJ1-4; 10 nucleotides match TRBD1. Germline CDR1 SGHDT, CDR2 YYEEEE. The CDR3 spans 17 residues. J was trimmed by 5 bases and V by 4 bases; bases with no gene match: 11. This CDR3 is CASSATRDRGFNEKLFF. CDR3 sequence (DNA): TGTGCCAGCAGCGCCACCCGGGACAGGGGATTCAATGAAAAACTGTTTTTT.

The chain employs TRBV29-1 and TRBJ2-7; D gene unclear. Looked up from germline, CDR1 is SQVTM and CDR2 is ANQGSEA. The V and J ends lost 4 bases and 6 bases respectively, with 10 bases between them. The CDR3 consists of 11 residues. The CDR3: CSVVVASEQYF. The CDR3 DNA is TGCAGCGTTGTGGTGGCAAGCGAGCAGTACTTC.

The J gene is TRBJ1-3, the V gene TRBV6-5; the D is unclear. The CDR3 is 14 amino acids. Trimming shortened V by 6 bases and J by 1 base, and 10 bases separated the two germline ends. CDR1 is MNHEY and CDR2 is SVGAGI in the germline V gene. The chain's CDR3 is CASRRRASGNTIYF. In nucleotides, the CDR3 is TGTGCCAGCAGGAGGCGCGCATCTGGAAACACCATATATTTT.

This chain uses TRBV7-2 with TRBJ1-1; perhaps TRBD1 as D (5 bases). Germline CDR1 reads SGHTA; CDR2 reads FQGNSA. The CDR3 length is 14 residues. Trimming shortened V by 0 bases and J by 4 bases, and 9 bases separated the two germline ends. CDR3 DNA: TGTGCCAGCAGCTTAGCAGGGGTGGGCACTGAAGCTTTCTTT. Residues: CASSLAGVGTEAFF.

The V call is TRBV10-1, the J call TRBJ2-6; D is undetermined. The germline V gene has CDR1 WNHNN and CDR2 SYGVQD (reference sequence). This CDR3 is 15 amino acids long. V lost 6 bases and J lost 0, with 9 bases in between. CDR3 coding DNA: TGCGCCAGCAGCGATCAGAGCTCTGGGGCCAACGTCCTGACTTTC. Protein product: CASSDQSSGANVLTF.

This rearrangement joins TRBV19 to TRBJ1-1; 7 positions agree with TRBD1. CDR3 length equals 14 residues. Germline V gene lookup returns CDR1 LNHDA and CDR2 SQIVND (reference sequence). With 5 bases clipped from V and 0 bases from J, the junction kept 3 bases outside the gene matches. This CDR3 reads CASSAGTVNTEAFF. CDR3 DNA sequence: TGTGCCAGTAGTGCCGGGACAGTGAACACTGAAGCTTTCTTT.

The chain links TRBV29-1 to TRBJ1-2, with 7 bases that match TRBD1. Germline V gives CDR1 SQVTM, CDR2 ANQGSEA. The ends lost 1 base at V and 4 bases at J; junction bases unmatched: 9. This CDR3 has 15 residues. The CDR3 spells CSVEARRGLGYGYTF. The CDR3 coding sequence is TGCAGCGTTGAAGCCAGGAGGGGGCTAGGCTATGGCTACACCTTC.

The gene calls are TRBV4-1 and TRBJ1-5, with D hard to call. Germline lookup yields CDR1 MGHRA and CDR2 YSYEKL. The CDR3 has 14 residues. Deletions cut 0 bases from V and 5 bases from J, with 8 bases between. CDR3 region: CASSQEVGDQPQHF. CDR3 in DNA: TGCGCCAGCAGCCAAGAAGTCGGAGATCAGCCCCAGCATTTT.

The CDR3 protein is CSVATGSLYGYTF. CDR3 nucleotides: TGCAGCGTTGCGACAGGGAGTTTATATGGCTACACCTTC. This chain links TRBV29-1 with TRBJ1-2; 7 positions match TRBD1. Germline V gene lookup returns CDR1 SQVTM and CDR2 ANQGSEA. The CDR3 runs 13 residues. The V gene end was trimmed by 4 bases and the J gene end by 5 bases; junction bases not matched to a gene: 7.

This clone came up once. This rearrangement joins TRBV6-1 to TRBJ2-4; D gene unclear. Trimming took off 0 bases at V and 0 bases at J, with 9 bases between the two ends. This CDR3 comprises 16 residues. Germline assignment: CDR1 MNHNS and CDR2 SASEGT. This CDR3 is CASSEALTIAKNIQYF. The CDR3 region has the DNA TGTGCCAGCAGTGAAGCGCTTACCATAGCCAAAAACATTCAGTACTTC.

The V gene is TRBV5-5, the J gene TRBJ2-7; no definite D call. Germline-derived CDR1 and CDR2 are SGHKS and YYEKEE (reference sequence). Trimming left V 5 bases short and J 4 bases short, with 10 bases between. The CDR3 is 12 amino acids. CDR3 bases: TGTGCCAGCAGTACCATCCCTTACGAGCAGTACTTC. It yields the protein CASSTIPYEQYF.

The CDR3 bases are TGTGCCAGCAGTTTGACCCCCTTCTACGAGCAGTACTTC. Translated, it gives CASSLTPFYEQYF. The chain employs TRBV27 and TRBJ2-7, with no clear D. The CDR3 length is 13 residues. Germline assignment: CDR1 MNHEY and CDR2 SMNVEV (reference sequence). Trimming shortened V by 3 bases and J by 3 bases, and 9 bases separated the two germline ends.

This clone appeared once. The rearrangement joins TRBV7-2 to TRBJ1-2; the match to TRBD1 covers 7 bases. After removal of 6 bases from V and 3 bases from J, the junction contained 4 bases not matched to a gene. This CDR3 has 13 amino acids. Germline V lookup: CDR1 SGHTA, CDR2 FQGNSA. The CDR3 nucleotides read TGTGCCAGCAGTCTTGGGACAGACTATGGCTACACCTTC. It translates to CASSLGTDYGYTF.

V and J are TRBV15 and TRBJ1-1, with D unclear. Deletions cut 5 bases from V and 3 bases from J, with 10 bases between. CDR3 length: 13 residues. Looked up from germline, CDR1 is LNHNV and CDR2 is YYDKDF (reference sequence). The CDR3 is CATSPRPDTEAFF. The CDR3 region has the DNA TGTGCCACCAGCCCACGCCCCGACACTGAAGCTTTCTTT.

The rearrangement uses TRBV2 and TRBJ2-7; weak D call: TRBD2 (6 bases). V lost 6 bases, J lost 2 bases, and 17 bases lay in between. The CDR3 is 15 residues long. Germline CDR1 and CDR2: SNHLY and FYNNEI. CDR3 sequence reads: CASRDLVGGPYEQYF. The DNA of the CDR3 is TGTGCCAGCAGGGACCTGGTCGGGGGACCCTACGAGCAGTACTTC.

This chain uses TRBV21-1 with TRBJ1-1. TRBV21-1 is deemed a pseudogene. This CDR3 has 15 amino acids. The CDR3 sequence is CASSNAGGLSTEAFF. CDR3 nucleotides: TGTGCCAGCAGCAATGCCGGAGGCTTGAGCACTGAAGCTTTCTTT.

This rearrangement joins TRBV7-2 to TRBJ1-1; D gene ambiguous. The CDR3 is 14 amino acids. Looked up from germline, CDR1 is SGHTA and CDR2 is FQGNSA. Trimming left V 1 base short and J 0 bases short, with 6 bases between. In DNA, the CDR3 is TGTGCCAGCAGCTTAGATCCCGTGAACACTGAAGCTTTCTTT. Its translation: CASSLDPVNTEAFF.

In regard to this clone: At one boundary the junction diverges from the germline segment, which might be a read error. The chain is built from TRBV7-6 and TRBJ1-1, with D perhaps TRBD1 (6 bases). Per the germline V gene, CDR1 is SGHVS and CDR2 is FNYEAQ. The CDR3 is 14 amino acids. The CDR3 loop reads CASRPGGVNAEAFF. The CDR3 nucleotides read TGTGCCAGCAGACCCGGGGGCGTGAACGCTGAAGCTTTCTTT.

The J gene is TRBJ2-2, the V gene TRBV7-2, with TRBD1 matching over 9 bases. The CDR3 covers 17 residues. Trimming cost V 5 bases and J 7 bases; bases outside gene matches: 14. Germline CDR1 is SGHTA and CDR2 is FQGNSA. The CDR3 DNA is TGTGCCAGCAGCACTGGGGCTGGGACAGGGAGTGTCGGGGAGCTGTTTTTT. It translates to CASSTGAGTGSVGELFF.

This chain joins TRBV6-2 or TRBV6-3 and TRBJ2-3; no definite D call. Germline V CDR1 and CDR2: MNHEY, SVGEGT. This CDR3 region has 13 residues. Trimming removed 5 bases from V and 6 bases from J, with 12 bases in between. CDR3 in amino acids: CASSHTRTDTQYF. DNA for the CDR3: TGTGCCAGCAGTCACACCCGGACGGATACGCAGTATTTT.

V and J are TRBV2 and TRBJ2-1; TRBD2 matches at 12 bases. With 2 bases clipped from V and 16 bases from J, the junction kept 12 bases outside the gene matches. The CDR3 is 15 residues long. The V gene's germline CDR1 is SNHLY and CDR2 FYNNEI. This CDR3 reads CASSEFSASGGGFFF. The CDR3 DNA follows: TGTGCCAGCAGTGAATTTAGTGCTAGCGGGGGGGGTTTCTTCTTC.

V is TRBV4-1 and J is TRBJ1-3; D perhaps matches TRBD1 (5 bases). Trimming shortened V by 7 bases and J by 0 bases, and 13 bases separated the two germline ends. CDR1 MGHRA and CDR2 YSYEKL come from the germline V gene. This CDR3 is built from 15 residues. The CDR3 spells CASNAADNSGNTIYF. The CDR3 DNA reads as TGCGCCAGCAACGCAGCGGACAACTCTGGAAACACCATATATTTT.

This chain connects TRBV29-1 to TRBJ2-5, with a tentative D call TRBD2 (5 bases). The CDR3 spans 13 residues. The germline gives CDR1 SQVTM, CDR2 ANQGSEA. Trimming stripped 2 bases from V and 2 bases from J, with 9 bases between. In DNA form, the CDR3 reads TGCAGCGTTGAATGGGAGCCGCAAGAGACCCAGTACTTC. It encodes CSVEWEPQETQYF.

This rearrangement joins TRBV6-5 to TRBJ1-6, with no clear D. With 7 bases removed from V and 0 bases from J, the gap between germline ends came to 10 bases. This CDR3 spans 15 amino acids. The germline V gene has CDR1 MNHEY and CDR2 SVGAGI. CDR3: CASTDRSSYNSPLHF. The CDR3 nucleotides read TGTGCCAGCACCGACCGGAGCTCCTATAATTCACCCCTCCACTTT.